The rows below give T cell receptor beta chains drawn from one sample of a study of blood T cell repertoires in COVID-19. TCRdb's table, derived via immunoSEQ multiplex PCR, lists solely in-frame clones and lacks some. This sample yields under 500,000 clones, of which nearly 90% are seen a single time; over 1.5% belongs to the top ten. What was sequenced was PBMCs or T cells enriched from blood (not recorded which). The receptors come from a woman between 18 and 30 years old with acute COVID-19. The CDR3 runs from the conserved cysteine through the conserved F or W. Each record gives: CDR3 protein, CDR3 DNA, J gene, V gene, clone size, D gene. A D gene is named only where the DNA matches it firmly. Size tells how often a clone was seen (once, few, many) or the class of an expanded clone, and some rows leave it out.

CATSRDISGLGGLFF	TGTGCCACCAGCAGAGATATTAGTGGGTTGGGGGGACTGTTTTTT	TRBJ1-4	TRBV15	-	-
CASSLVGGTAYNEQFF	TGTGCCAGCAGCTTAGTAGGGGGAACCGCCTACAATGAGCAGTTCTTC	TRBJ2-1	TRBV11-2	-	-
CASSFGAGMDQPQHF	TGTGCCAGCAGCTTTGGGGCGGGGATGGATCAGCCCCAGCATTTT	TRBJ1-5	TRBV5-8	-	-
CASSIGGGTEAFF	TGTGCCAGTAGTATAGGGGGGGGCACTGAAGCTTTCTTT	TRBJ1-1	TRBV19	once	-
CASSILTDDTEAFF	TGTGCCAGTAGTATCCTCACAGATGACACTGAAGCTTTCTTT	TRBJ1-1	TRBV19	-	-
CASSLGWELGDEQYF	TGCGCCAGCAGCTTGGGTTGGGAGCTGGGTGACGAGCAGTACTTC	TRBJ2-7	TRBV5-1	-	-
CASSPQGFGPGYTF	TGTGCCAGCAGTCCACAGGGATTCGGTCCTGGCTACACCTTC	TRBJ1-2	TRBV27	-	-
CASSVGIRGNNYGYTF	TGTGCCAGCAGCGTAGGTATCCGGGGGAACAACTATGGCTACACCTTC	TRBJ1-2	TRBV9	-	-
CASRYRVNNQPQHF	TGTGCCAGCAGGTACAGGGTAAACAATCAGCCCCAGCATTTT	TRBJ1-5	TRBV2	-	-
CASSAGRTSVHQETQYF	TGTGCCAGCAGCGCGGGTAGAACTAGCGTTCACCAAGAGACCCAGTACTTC	TRBJ2-5	TRBV5-8	-	TRBD2
CASSLTTGEAFF	TGTGCCAGCAGCTTAACTACAGGGGAAGCTTTCTTT	TRBJ1-1	TRBV7-3	-	-
CASSEEHRVRSPLHF	TGTGCCAGCAGTGAGGAGCATCGAGTCCGCTCACCCCTCCACTTT	TRBJ1-6	TRBV2	-	-
CASRIQASNTGELFF	TGCGCCAGCAGAATTCAAGCATCGAACACCGGGGAGCTGTTTTTT	TRBJ2-2	TRBV5-1	-	-
CASSDGLAGGKETQYF	TGCGCCAGCAGTGATGGGTTAGCGGGAGGGAAAGAGACCCAGTACTTC	TRBJ2-5	TRBV10-1	-	TRBD2
CASSSPGNEKLFF	TGTGCCAGCAGTTCCCCAGGGAATGAAAAACTGTTTTTT	TRBJ1-4	TRBV12-3/TRBV12-4	once	-
CASSFVTGVNTF	TGTGCCAGCAGCTTCGTGACAGGGGTAAACACCTTC	TRBJ1-2	TRBV7-8	-	TRBD1
CASRATGSKFYGYTF	TGTGCCAGCAGGGCCACAGGGTCGAAATTCTATGGCTACACCTTC	TRBJ1-2	TRBV25-1	-	-
CSVELFGQEQETQYF	TGCAGCGTTGAACTCTTTGGACAGGAGCAAGAGACCCAGTACTTC	TRBJ2-5	TRBV29-1	-	TRBD1
CASSLSTQYF	TGTGCCAGCAGTTTGAGTACGCAGTATTTT	TRBJ2-3	TRBV12-3/TRBV12-4	-	-
CASSQEMGTLKLFF	TGTGCCAGCAGCCAAGAGATGGGGACTCTAAAACTGTTCTTT	TRBJ1-4	TRBV4-2	-	-
CASSPPGRDEQFF	TGCGCCAGCAGCCCCCCTGGGAGGGATGAGCAGTTCTTC	TRBJ2-1	TRBV5-1	-	TRBD2
CASSLGQGNTGELFF	TGTGCCAGCAGCTTAGGACAGGGGAACACCGGGGAGCTGTTTTTT	TRBJ2-2	TRBV13	-	-
CASSKGTSGRNTYEQYF	TGTGCCAGCAGCAAGGGGACTAGCGGGAGGAATACCTACGAGCAGTACTTC	TRBJ2-7	TRBV21-1	-	-
CASSLARRQLNTEAFF	TGTGCCAGCAGCTTAGCGCGTCGACAGTTGAACACTGAAGCTTTCTTT	TRBJ1-1	TRBV7-8	-	-
CASSWDRSSYEQYF	TGTGCCAGCAGCTGGGACAGAAGCTCCTACGAGCAGTACTTC	TRBJ2-7	TRBV7-9	-	TRBD1
CASSSTGSSNQPQHF	TGTGCCAGCAGCTCGACAGGGAGCAGCAATCAGCCCCAGCATTTT	TRBJ1-5	TRBV6-5	few	TRBD1
CSVAQGWGYTF	TGCAGCGTTGCCCAGGGTTGGGGCTACACCTTC	TRBJ1-2	TRBV29-1	-	-
CASSATGTGGETQYF	TGTGCCAGCAGCGCAACCGGGACAGGGGGGGAGACCCAGTACTTC	TRBJ2-5	TRBV6-6	-	TRBD1
CSTRQAARRSQETQYF	TGCAGCACCAGACAGGCCGCCAGGCGAAGCCAAGAGACCCAGTACTTC	TRBJ2-5	TRBV29-1	-	-
CSVEDDTVWGYTF	TGCAGCGTTGAAGATGACACCGTGTGGGGCTACACCTTC	TRBJ1-2	TRBV29-1	-	-
CASSLEEANTEAFF	TGTGCCAGCAGCTTAGAGGAGGCCAACACTGAAGCTTTCTTT	TRBJ1-1	TRBV7-6	-	-
CASSYQGRGDEKLFF	TGTGCCAGCAGTTACCAGGGGAGGGGGGATGAAAAACTGTTTTTT	TRBJ1-4	TRBV6-5	-	-
CASSSSAGELFF	TGTGCCAGCAGCTCCTCGGCCGGGGAGCTGTTTTTT	TRBJ2-2	TRBV7-6	-	-
CASGPGTVIGETQYF	TGTGCTAGTGGTCCAGGGACAGTAATAGGGGAGACCCAGTACTTC	TRBJ2-5	TRBV12-5	-	TRBD1
CASSQSRGQGWGNYGYTF	TGCGCCAGCAGTCAATCGAGGGGACAGGGGTGGGGTAACTATGGCTACACCTTC	TRBJ1-2	TRBV23-1	-	TRBD1
CASSLQAITDTQYF	TGTGCCAGCAGCTTACAGGCGATCACAGATACGCAGTATTTT	TRBJ2-3	TRBV11-3	-	-
CACSRGPSLCGYTF	TGCGCCTGCAGCAGAGGTCCCAGCCTATGTGGCTACACCTTC	TRBJ1-2	TRBV10-1	-	-
CASSYRERETQYF	TGTGCCAGCAGTTATAGGGAGAGGGAGACCCAGTACTTC	TRBJ2-5	TRBV6-5	-	-
CASSDQGRRLLRDRDGDTQYF	TGTGCCAGCAGTGACCAGGGACGTCGGTTGCTCCGGGACAGGGACGGGGATACGCAGTATTTT	TRBJ2-3	TRBV6-4	-	TRBD1
CASSLRGPDTDTQYF	TGTGCCAGCAGCTTAAGGGGTCCAGATACAGATACGCAGTATTTT	TRBJ2-3	TRBV13	-	-
CASSSAGRSGANVLTF	TGTGCCAGCAGCTCTGCAGGGAGGTCTGGGGCCAACGTCCTGACTTTC	TRBJ2-6	TRBV7-9	-	-
CASSPRQGNQPQHF	TGTGCCAGCAGTCCTCGACAGGGGAATCAGCCCCAGCATTTT	TRBJ1-5	TRBV28	-	TRBD1
CASSLTRGLTNEKLFF	TGTGCCAGCAGCTTAACCAGGGGTTTGACTAATGAAAAACTGTTTTTT	TRBJ1-4	TRBV7-9	-	-
CASSYGRRTEAFF	TGTGCCAGCAGTTACGGGAGGAGGACTGAAGCTTTCTTT	TRBJ1-1	TRBV6-5	few	-
CASSQVAVSKYF	TGTGCCAGCAGCCAAGTCGCGGTCTCAAAGTACTTC	TRBJ2-5	TRBV14	-	-
CATGGTGGSGELFF	TGTGCCACCGGGGGGACAGGGGGTTCCGGGGAGCTGTTTTTT	TRBJ2-2	TRBV19	-	TRBD1
CASSPTRANYGYTF	TGTGCCAGCAGCCCCACGCGGGCTAACTATGGCTACACCTTC	TRBJ1-2	TRBV2	-	-
CASSFSIMNTEAFF	TGTGCCAGCAGCTTTTCCATCATGAACACTGAAGCTTTCTTT	TRBJ1-1	TRBV11-2	-	-
CASSLEASGSNQPQHF	TGTGCCAGCAGCTTAGAGGCGTCGGGGAGCAATCAGCCCCAGCATTTT	TRBJ1-5	TRBV7-6	-	-
CASSPGYRSETQYF	TGTGCCAGCAGTCCCGGGTACCGCTCGGAGACCCAGTACTTC	TRBJ2-5	TRBV7-2	-	-